This T cell receptor beta chain was documented in a study of T-cell reconstitution after alpha-beta-depleted transplantation in children. General study findings and limits: Day-60 TCRbeta diversity that was high in some patients was derived from surviving recipient T cells and thymic progenitors. Several hundred rapidly expanded clones from non-depleted graft cells reportedly supplied alpha-beta T cells about two months post-transplant. At the one-year point after transplant, T-cell counts and TCRbeta diversity were found to come mostly from T cells that had been newly produced.

The CDR3 loop spans 16 amino acids. The V end was cut by 4 bases, the J end by 1 base, with 16 bases between. Germline V gene data show CDR1 as SGHDT and CDR2 as YYEEEE. Details on this clonotype: Antigen specificity is unknown.

Unique molecular identifiers were incorporated during preparation of the TCRbeta library. Via MiXCR, TCRdb re-called the PCR reads, giving one row per CDR3 protein. Of 450,000 to 550,000 distinct CDR3 sequences in the sample, 10% to 12% were seen once. The material was PBMCs, mostly from graft donor cells, obtained 180 days after TCRalphabeta/CD19-depleted stem cell transplant. The chain recombines TRBV5-6 with TRBJ2-3; D possibly uses TRBD1 or TRBD2 (5 bases each). This receptor was taken from a female patient between 2 and 15 years old who had a stem cell transplant for aplastic anemia, so the T cells may come from the graft donor. CDR3 in DNA: TGTGCCAGCAGCCAACCCGGGGCTTTGGGCACAGATACGCAGTATTTT. It encodes CASSQPGALGTDTQYF.